A single sample gave rise to the 29 T cell receptor beta chains below, sequenced in a study of OX40 agonist ivuxolimab in advanced cancers. Only in-frame clones appear in the TCRdb table, and some are missing; sequencing was by immunoSEQ multiplex PCR. The sample yields about 23,000 clones, 77% seen once. Sequenced material: CD4+ or CD8+ T cells sorted from blood, taken in a trial of the OX40 agonist ivuxolimab. These receptors originate from an adult with an advanced solid tumor such as melanoma, head and neck, liver or kidney cancer.

The chain employs TRBV7-6 and TRBJ2-1; 8 nucleotides agree with TRBD2. The CDR3 loop spans 17 amino acids. The germline gives CDR1 SGHVS, CDR2 FNYEAQ. V lost 4 bases, J lost 2 bases, and 10 bases stayed unmatched. The CDR3 loop is CASSSYPGGAPYNEQFF. The CDR3 bases are TGTGCCAGCAGCTCTTATCCCGGGGGGGCCCCCTACAATGAGCAGTTCTTC. Filled out from reference TRBV7-6 and TRBJ2-1, the complete variable domain reads GAGVSQSPRYKVTKRGQDVALRCDPISGHVSLYWYRQALGQGPEFLTYFNYEAQQDKSGLPNDRFSAERPEGSISTLTIQRTEQRDSAMYRCASSSYPGGAPYNEQFFGPGTRLTVL.

The V call is TRBV5-8, the J call TRBJ2-1; TRBD1 might be the D (7 bases). The length of the CDR3 is 13 residues. Germline V CDR1 and CDR2: SGHTS, YDEGEE. Trimming pared 1 base from V and 8 bases from J, leaving 10 bases between. The CDR3 coding sequence is TGTGCCAGCAGCTTGCAGGGGGGCGATGAGCAGTTCTTC. The encoded protein is CASSLQGGDEQFF.

This chain connects TRBV10-3 to TRBJ2-5; D is undetermined. Germline V lookup: CDR1 ENHRY, CDR2 SYGVKD. V shed 4 bases and J shed 2 bases, with 11 bases lying between them. CDR3 length: 14 amino acids. This chain's CDR3 is CAISAHTGQETQYF. For the CDR3, the DNA is TGTGCCATCAGTGCTCACACCGGGCAAGAGACCCAGTACTTC.

The chain recombines TRBV11-1 with TRBJ2-5; TRBD1 matches 7 bases. Germline V gene sequence: CDR1 SGHAT, CDR2 FQDESV (reference sequence). The CDR3 length is 15 residues. J lost 7 bases, V lost 4 bases, and 12 bases had no gene match. The CDR3 reads CASSSTGSLAGTQYF. In DNA form, the CDR3 reads TGTGCCAGCAGCTCGACAGGGTCCTTAGCAGGGACCCAGTACTTC.

The DNA for the CDR3 is TGTGCCAGCAGTTTAGGGGTGGGGCCCCAGCATTTT. Amino acid sequence: CASSLGVGPQHF. The chain carries TRBV28 and TRBJ1-5; D remains unclear. CDR1 is MDHEN, CDR2 SYDVKM, per germline. The CDR3 extends over 12 amino acids. V was clipped by 2 bases and J by 9 bases, with 8 bases between them.

This chain joins TRBV6-1 and TRBJ1-2, with unresolved D. Per the germline V gene, CDR1 is MNHNS and CDR2 is SASEGT. The CDR3 consists of 13 residues. The V gene lost 4 bases and the J gene lost 2 bases, with 8 bases spanning the gap. CDR3 coding DNA: TGTGCCAGCAGTGTGGGCCTAAACTATGGCTACACCTTC. This codes for CASSVGLNYGYTF.

This rearrangement joins TRBV7-2 to TRBJ1-6; a possible D gene is TRBD1 (5 bases). This CDR3 is 16 amino acids long. V lost 2 bases and J 6 bases, leaving 14 bases between the germline ends. In germline, CDR1 is SGHTA, CDR2 FQGNSA. DNA for the CDR3: TGTGCCAGCAGCTTATTCAGGGCTTTCGGTAATTCACCCCTCCACTTT. Translation: CASSLFRAFGNSPLHF. Combining the CDR3 with reference TRBV7-2 and TRBJ1-6 gives the whole variable domain GAGVSQSPSNKVTEKGKDVELRCDPISGHTALYWYRQSLGQGLEFLIYFQGNSAPDKSGLPSDRFSAERTGGSVSTLTIQRTQQEDSAVYLCASSLFRAFGNSPLHFGNGTRLTVT.

There are a few counts of this clone. The rearrangement uses TRBV2 and TRBJ1-2, with D hard to call. Trimming stripped 7 bases from V and 4 bases from J, with 10 bases between. The CDR3 is 12 amino acids. Germline CDR1 and CDR2: SNHLY and FYNNEI. The CDR3 coding sequence is TGTGCCAGCATGGACCGTCGCTATGGCTACACCTTC. Its translation is CASMDRRYGYTF.

V gene TRBV7-9 combines with J gene TRBJ1-1; tentatively, D is TRBD1 (5 bases). This CDR3 has 13 amino acids. CDR1 is SEHNR and CDR2 is FQNEAQ in the germline V gene (reference sequence). Trimming removed 0 bases from V and 4 bases from J, with 6 bases in between. The CDR3 here is CASSLAQGTEAFF. DNA for the CDR3: TGTGCCAGCAGCTTAGCGCAGGGCACTGAAGCTTTCTTT.

This chain joins TRBV6-5 and TRBJ2-7, with 9 bases lining up with TRBD1. This CDR3 has 13 residues. V trimming: 5 bases; J trimming: 3 bases; junction bases outside the gene matches: 2. Germline V gene sequence: CDR1 MNHEY, CDR2 SVGAGI. The CDR3 here is CASSRGQGYEQYF. CDR3 in DNA: TGTGCCAGCAGTCGGGGACAGGGCTACGAGCAGTACTTC.

This clone was found a few times. The chain links TRBV19 to TRBJ2-7, with D perhaps matching TRBD1 (5 bases). The germline V gene encodes CDR1 LNHDA and CDR2 SQIVND (reference sequence). V was clipped by 4 bases and J by 6 bases, with 19 bases between them. The CDR3 length is 15 residues. The CDR3 DNA sequence: TGTGCCAGTAGTAGTATTCAGGGCTCCTCGAGCGAGCAGTACTTC. This codes for CASSSIQGSSSEQYF.

J is TRBJ1-4 and V is TRBV30; TRBD1 aligns across 8 bases. The CDR3 is 15 residues long. Per the germline V gene, CDR1 is GTSNPN and CDR2 is SVGIG (reference sequence). The J segment lost 7 bases and the V segment lost 2 bases, leaving 9 bases of the junction unmatched. This chain's CDR3 is CAWSSGQGGGEKLFF. In DNA form, the CDR3 reads TGTGCCTGGAGTTCCGGACAGGGAGGAGGTGAAAAACTGTTTTTT.

The chain couples TRBV23-1 to TRBJ2-7; 8 bases match TRBD2. TRBV23-1 is reported as an ORF; its role is uncertain. J lost 4 bases, V lost 4 bases, and 9 bases had no gene match. The CDR3 length is 15 residues. The CDR3 spells CASSPSGRGRYEQYF. The DNA for the CDR3 is TGCGCCAGCAGTCCTTCCGGACGCGGGAGGTACGAGCAGTACTTC.

The genes are TRBV10-3 and TRBJ1-4, with 12 nucleotides matching TRBD1. After removal of 3 bases from V and 10 bases from J, the junction contained 12 bases not matched to a gene. The CDR3 length is 17 residues. Germline CDR1 ENHRY, CDR2 SYGVKD. The CDR3 DNA reads as TGTGCCATCAGTGATCAGGCGGGACAGGGGGCAGGAACAAAACTGTTTTTT. Protein: CAISDQAGQGAGTKLFF.

The chain uses TRBV7-2 and TRBJ2-7, with 9 bases fitting TRBD1. Germline trimming cut 0 bases from V and 1 base from J; bases unmatched to any gene: 4. Germline values: CDR1 SGHTA, CDR2 FQGNSA. This CDR3 is built from 16 residues. The CDR3 is CASSLATGGRSYEQYF. CDR3 DNA: TGTGCCAGCAGCTTAGCGACAGGGGGTAGGTCCTACGAGCAGTACTTC.

V is TRBV27 and J is TRBJ2-3, with a weak D call TRBD1 (6 bases). Germline CDR1 reads MNHEY; CDR2 reads SMNVEV (reference sequence). The CDR3 is 14 amino acids. V lost 8 bases to trimming and J lost 2 bases, with 14 bases between them. As DNA, the CDR3 is TGTGCCAGCCGCTGGATGGGGGCCACAGATACGCAGTATTTT. Amino acids: CASRWMGATDTQYF.

The chain uses TRBV30 and TRBJ2-2; D gene uncertain. Trimming took off 0 bases at V and 0 bases at J, with 2 bases between the two ends. Germline V gene data show CDR1 as GTSNPN and CDR2 as SVGIG (reference sequence). The CDR3 contains 13 residues. CDR3 nucleotides: TGTGCCTGGAGTGTAACGAACACCGGGGAGCTGTTTTTT. The encoded protein is CAWSVTNTGELFF.

V usage is TRBV11-2 and J usage is TRBJ2-2; D not certain. The germline gives CDR1 SGHAT, CDR2 FQNNGV. The V and J ends lost 4 bases and 0 bases respectively, with 3 bases between them. The CDR3 loop spans 13 amino acids. CDR3 bases: TGTGCCAGCAGCTACACGAACACCGGGGAGCTGTTTTTT. It is translated as CASSYTNTGELFF.

The chain links TRBV30 to TRBJ1-6; tentatively, D is TRBD1 (6 bases). Germline CDR1 GTSNPN, CDR2 SVGIG (reference sequence). The CDR3 contains 14 residues. Trimming took off 3 bases at V and 1 base at J, with 7 bases between the two ends. CDR3 residues: CAWSGQSYNSPLHF. The CDR3 region has the DNA TGTGCCTGGAGCGGACAGTCCTATAATTCACCCCTCCACTTT.

V usage is TRBV6-5 and J usage is TRBJ1-1; D perhaps matches TRBD1 (5 bases). CDR3 length: 16 residues. Trimming took off 2 bases at V and 2 bases at J, with 15 bases between the two ends. The germline gives CDR1 MNHEY, CDR2 SVGAGI. CDR3 bases: TGTGCCAGCAGTTACGCGTTGGCAGGGTATAACACTGAAGCTTTCTTT. This gives the protein CASSYALAGYNTEAFF.

By share of the sample, this clone is medium-sized. The rearrangement uses TRBV2 and TRBJ2-4; the match to TRBD1 covers 9 bases. V trimming: 9 bases; J trimming: 4 bases; junction bases outside the gene matches: 22. There are 19 residues in the CDR3. Per germline, CDR1 SNHLY and CDR2 FYNNEI. The CDR3 DNA reads as TGTGCCAGTTTACACTTCGGACAGGGCGAGGGGACAGGGAAAAACATTCAGTACTTC. It yields the protein CASLHFGQGEGTGKNIQYF. The full variable domain, completed using reference TRBV2 and TRBJ2-4, is EPEVTQTPSHQVTQMGQEVILRCVPISNHLYFYWYRQILGQKVEFLVSFYNNEISEKSEIFDDQFSVERPDGSNFTLKIRSTKLEDSAMYFCASLHFGQGEGTGKNIQYFGAGTRLSVL.

This clone turned up a few times. The genes are TRBV7-9 and TRBJ2-7; 9 bases agree with TRBD1. The V segment lost 5 bases and the J segment 6 bases; nucleotides outside the gene matches: 11. This CDR3 is built from 15 residues. The germline V gene encodes CDR1 SEHNR and CDR2 FQNEAQ (reference sequence). CDR3: CASSGPGTGLVEQYF. As DNA, the CDR3 is TGTGCCAGCAGCGGGCCCGGGACAGGGTTGGTCGAGCAGTACTTC.

In DNA form, the CDR3 reads TGTGCCAGCAGAATTAACAGGGTGGGGGAAACTGAAGCTTTCTTT. Its protein is CASRINRVGETEAFF. This chain joins TRBV5-4 and TRBJ1-1; D possibly corresponds to TRBD1 (6 bases). Germline CDR1 is SGHNT and CDR2 is YYREEE (reference sequence). V gave up 5 bases and J gave up 5 bases, with 19 bases separating them. The CDR3 is 15 amino acids.

The chain couples TRBV29-1 to TRBJ1-5; no clear D gene. V dropped 4 bases and J dropped 7 bases, with 17 bases sitting between them. The CDR3 covers 14 residues. Germline CDR1 SQVTM, CDR2 ANQGSEA. DNA of the CDR3: TGCAGCGTTGTAGAAAAGGACCAATCCCAGCCCCAGCATTTT. Its translation is CSVVEKDQSQPQHF.

The chain has TRBV5-4 and TRBJ2-1; 8 nucleotides agree with TRBD2. The germline gives CDR1 SGHNT, CDR2 YYREEE (reference sequence). The CDR3 spans 16 residues. Unmatched junction bases numbered 2, after V lost 0 bases and J lost 0 bases. CDR3: CASSLGGTSSYNEQFF. CDR3 nucleotides: TGTGCCAGCAGCTTGGGAGGGACTAGCTCCTACAATGAGCAGTTCTTC.

CDR3 sequence reads: CASSELWTSGELFF. Written as DNA, the CDR3 is TGTGCCAGCAGTGAATTGTGGACATCCGGGGAGCTGTTTTTT. This rearrangement joins TRBV2 to TRBJ2-2; TRBD1 is a possible D gene (5 bases). V lost 2 bases and J 6 bases, leaving 10 bases between the germline ends. Germline lookup yields CDR1 SNHLY and CDR2 FYNNEI. The CDR3 has 14 amino acids. Drawing the rest from reference TRBV2 and TRBJ2-2, the complete variable domain is EPEVTQTPSHQVTQMGQEVILRCVPISNHLYFYWYRQILGQKVEFLVSFYNNEISEKSEIFDDQFSVERPDGSNFTLKIRSTKLEDSAMYFCASSELWTSGELFFGEGSRLTVL.

The V gene is TRBV18, the J gene TRBJ2-7; TRBD1 agrees at 12 bases. After removal of 2 bases from V and 2 bases from J, the junction contained 10 bases not matched to a gene. The CDR3 loop spans 18 amino acids. The germline V gene has CDR1 KGHSH and CDR2 LQKENI. The CDR3 DNA reads TGTGCCAGCTCACCAGGTCCCGGGACAGGGGGCCCTACCTACGAGCAGTACTTC. Residues: CASSPGPGTGGPTYEQYF.

DNA of the CDR3: TGTGCCAGCAGCACTACAGGGGCCACCGGGGAGCTGTTTTTT. Translating gives CASSTTGATGELFF. The chain couples TRBV25-1 to TRBJ2-2; TRBD1 matches 7 bases. The germline V gene has CDR1 MGHDK and CDR2 SYGVNS. This CDR3 contains 14 residues. J lost 4 bases, V lost 6 bases, and 5 bases had no gene match.

The V gene is TRBV7-2, the J gene TRBJ1-1; unclear D gene. The V end lost 3 bases, the J end lost 3 bases, and 8 bases lay between the germline ends. Germline CDR1 and CDR2: SGHTA and FQGNSA. The CDR3 has 13 amino acids. The CDR3 DNA reads TGTGCCAGCAGCTTCCAGGATTACACTGAAGCTTTCTTT. Its protein product is CASSFQDYTEAFF.